This T cell receptor beta chain was recovered during a study of shared clonotypes between healthy human individuals. Study information: The cohort had a couple of women and three men, ages 18 to 49.

Naive CD8 cells were CD45RO-negative, positively selected for CCR7, excluding terminally differentiated effector memory CD45RA+ cells. Donors comprised only Caucasian adults living in Nashville, Tennessee. Unmatched junction bases numbered 5, after V lost 7 bases and J lost 2 bases. This CDR3 contains 12 residues. CDR1 and CDR2 (germline): SQVTM, ANQGSEA. Sequencing used immunoSEQ multiplex PCR; TCRdb keeps in-frame clones, though not all of them. The sample includes around 2.1 million clones, under 95% seen only once; the top ten take about 1.8%. Regarding this clone: The sample holds other DNA sequences that translate to the same CDR3.

Sequences were obtained from naive CD8+ T cells from PBMCs. The TCR comes from a man younger than 35 in good health. Some clones in this sample may be carry-over from other donors' samples. This chain connects TRBV29-1 to TRBJ2-7, with 7 bases fitting TRBD1. The CDR3 coding sequence is TGCAGCGCAAGGACAGGACCCTACGAGCAGTACTTC. It codes for CSARTGPYEQYF.